These 5 T cell receptor beta chains were sequenced from one sample in a study of blood T cell repertoires in COVID-19. The repertoire was sequenced with immunoSEQ multiplex PCR; TCRdb's copy has only in-frame clones and lacks some. There are approximately 160,000 clones in the sample; under 85% occur only once, and about an eighth lies in the top ten. Material: peripheral blood. All receptors come from a man between 65 and 85 years old who had recovered from COVID-19.

The V gene is TRBV30, the J gene TRBJ1-4; D is uncertain. CDR3 length: 15 amino acids. Trimming removed 2 bases from V and 0 bases from J, with 10 bases in between. CDR1 and CDR2 from the germline V gene are GTSNPN and SVGIG (reference sequence). CDR3 DNA sequence: TGTGCCTGGAGTCCCGGGTCTTCAACTAATGAAAAACTGTTTTTT. Its protein product is CAWSPGSSTNEKLFF.

The chain is built from TRBV27 and TRBJ2-1; 11 bases line up with TRBD2. The CDR3 length is 17 residues. The junction had 14 bases not matched to a gene; V was cut back by 6 bases and J by 7 bases. Looked up from germline, CDR1 is MNHEY and CDR2 is SMNVEV (reference sequence). The CDR3 region is CASSPTTSGIGRNEQFF. CDR3 in DNA: TGTGCCAGCAGCCCCACGACTAGCGGGATAGGGAGGAATGAGCAGTTCTTC.

The chain combines TRBV30 with TRBJ2-7; 10 nucleotides match TRBD1. CDR3 size: 14 residues. With 4 bases clipped from V and 5 bases from J, the junction kept 8 bases outside the gene matches. Germline V gene data show CDR1 as GTSNPN and CDR2 as SVGIG (reference sequence). This CDR3 is CAWNRDRGGNEQYF. The CDR3 DNA follows: TGTGCCTGGAACCGGGACAGGGGTGGAAACGAGCAGTACTTC. Full variable domain (missing parts from reference TRBV30 and TRBJ2-7): SQTIHQWPATLVQPVGSPLSLECTVEGTSNPNLYWYRQAAGRGLQLLFYSVGIGQISSEVPQNLSASRPQDRQFILSSKKLLLSDSGFYLCAWNRDRGGNEQYFGPGTRLTVT.

In nucleotides, the CDR3 is TGTGCCAGTAGTATTTCGACTAGCGGGAGGATGAGCGAGCAGTACTTC. Protein product: CASSISTSGRMSEQYF. This chain uses TRBV19 with TRBJ2-7, with 13 nucleotides matching TRBD2. The CDR3 has 16 amino acids. Germline V lookup: CDR1 LNHDA, CDR2 SQIVND (reference sequence). V shed 3 bases and J 6 bases; nucleotides not matched to a gene: 8.

The genes are TRBV12-3 or TRBV12-4 and TRBJ1-2; 9 bases match TRBD1. This CDR3 is 13 amino acids long. Germline trimming cut 7 bases from V and 6 bases from J; bases unmatched to any gene: 6. The CDR3 nucleotides read TGTGCCAGCAACCTGGACAGGGGAGATGGCTACACCTTC. Its protein product is CASNLDRGDGYTF.